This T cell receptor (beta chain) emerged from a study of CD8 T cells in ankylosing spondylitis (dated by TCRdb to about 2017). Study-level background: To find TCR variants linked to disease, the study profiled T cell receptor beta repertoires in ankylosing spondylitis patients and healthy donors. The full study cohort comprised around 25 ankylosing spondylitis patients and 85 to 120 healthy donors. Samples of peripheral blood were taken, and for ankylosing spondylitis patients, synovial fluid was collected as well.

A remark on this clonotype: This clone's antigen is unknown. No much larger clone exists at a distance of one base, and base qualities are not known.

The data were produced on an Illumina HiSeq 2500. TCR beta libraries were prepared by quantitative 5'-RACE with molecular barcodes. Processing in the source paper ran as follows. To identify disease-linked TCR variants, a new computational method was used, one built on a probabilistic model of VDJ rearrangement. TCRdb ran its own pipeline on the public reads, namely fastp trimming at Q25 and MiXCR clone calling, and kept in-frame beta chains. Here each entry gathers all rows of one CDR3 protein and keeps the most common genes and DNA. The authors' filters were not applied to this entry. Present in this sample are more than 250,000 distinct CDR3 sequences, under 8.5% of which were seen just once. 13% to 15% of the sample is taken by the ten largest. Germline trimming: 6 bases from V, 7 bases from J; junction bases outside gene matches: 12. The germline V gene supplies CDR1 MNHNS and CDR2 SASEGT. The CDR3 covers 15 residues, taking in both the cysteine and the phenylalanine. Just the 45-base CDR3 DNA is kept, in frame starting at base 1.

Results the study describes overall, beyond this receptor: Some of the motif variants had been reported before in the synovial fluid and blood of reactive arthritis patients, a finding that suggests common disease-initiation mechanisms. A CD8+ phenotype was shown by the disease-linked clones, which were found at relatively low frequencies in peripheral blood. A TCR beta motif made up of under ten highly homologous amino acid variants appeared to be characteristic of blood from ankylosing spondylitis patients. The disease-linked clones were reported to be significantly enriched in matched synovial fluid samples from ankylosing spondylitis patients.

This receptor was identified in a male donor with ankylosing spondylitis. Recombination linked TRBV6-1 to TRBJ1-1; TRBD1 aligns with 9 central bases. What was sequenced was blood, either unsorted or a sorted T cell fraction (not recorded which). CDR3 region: CASSNTGQGTVEAFF. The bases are TGTGCCAGCAGCAATACAGGACAGGGGACCGTTGAAGCTTTCTTT.